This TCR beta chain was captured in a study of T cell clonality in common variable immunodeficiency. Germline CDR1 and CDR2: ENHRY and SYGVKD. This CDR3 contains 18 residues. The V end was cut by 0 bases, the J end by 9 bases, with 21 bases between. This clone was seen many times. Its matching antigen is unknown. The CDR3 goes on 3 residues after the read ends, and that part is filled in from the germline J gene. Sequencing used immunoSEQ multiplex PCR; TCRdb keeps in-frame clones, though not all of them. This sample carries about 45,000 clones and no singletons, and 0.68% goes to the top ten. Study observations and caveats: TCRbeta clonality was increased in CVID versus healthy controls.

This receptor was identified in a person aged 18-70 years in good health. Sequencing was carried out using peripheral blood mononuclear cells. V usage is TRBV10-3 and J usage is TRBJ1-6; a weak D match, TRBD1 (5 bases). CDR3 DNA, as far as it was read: TGTGCCATCAGTGAGTCGATCCCGAGGCGGGGGATCGGTTCACCC. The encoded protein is CAISESIPRRGIGSP. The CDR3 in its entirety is CAISESIPRRGIGSPLHF.